A single sample gave rise to the 28 T cell receptor beta chains below, sequenced in a study of metastatic and nonmetastatic thyroid tumors. The entire patient cohort was treatment-naive prior to thyroid surgery. TCRdb reassembled clones from the PCR reads with MiXCR. The sample contains 9,000 to 15,000 clones, around a third of which appear only once. Sequencing was carried out using tumor tissue. The receptor set was obtained from a female donor with papillary thyroid cancer or a benign thyroid nodule (not recorded which). Some clones in this sample may be carry-over from other donors' samples.

This clone is deemed medium-sized. The chain is built from TRBV12-3 or TRBV12-4 and TRBJ1-2; 7 nucleotides agree with TRBD1. V gave up 5 bases and J gave up 6 bases; unmatched junction bases: 15. The CDR3 has 16 residues. This CDR3 reads CASSLYTPGQRNGYTF. In nucleotides, the CDR3 is TGTGCCAGCAGTCTCTACACGCCGGGACAGCGGAATGGCTACACCTTC.

The V call is TRBV20-1, the J call TRBJ1-1; 7 bases align to TRBD1. The J segment lost 9 bases and the V segment lost 4 bases, leaving 8 bases of the junction unmatched. CDR3 length: 12 amino acids. Germline V lookup: CDR1 DFQATT, CDR2 SNEGSKA (reference sequence). The CDR3 DNA reads as TGCAGTGCTAAGGCCGGGACAGCAAAAGCTTTCTTT. As protein: CSAKAGTAKAFF.

This clone is termed medium-sized. V gene TRBV19 combines with J gene TRBJ1-3, with 7 bases identical to TRBD1. Germline CDR1 reads LNHDA; CDR2 reads SQIVND (reference sequence). The V gene end was trimmed by 6 bases and the J gene end by 2 bases; junction bases not matched to a gene: 4. The CDR3 spans 14 residues. DNA for the CDR3: TGTGCCAGTAGCCCACAGGGGACTGGAAACACCATATATTTT. It yields the protein CASSPQGTGNTIYF.

This clone is classed as medium-sized (0.01 to 0.1%). The chain carries TRBV19 and TRBJ1-2; D is unclear. The V end lost 5 bases, the J end lost 8 bases, and 12 bases lay between the germline ends. This CDR3 is 12 amino acids long. Germline assignment: CDR1 LNHDA and CDR2 SQIVND (reference sequence). The CDR3 bases are TGTGCCAGTAGTCCTCAGAACCAGGGCTACACCTTC. Translating it yields CASSPQNQGYTF.

This clone was picked up a small number of times. The J gene is TRBJ2-2, the V gene TRBV6-2 or TRBV6-3; TRBD1 might be the D (5 bases). CDR1 MNHEY and CDR2 SVGEGT come from the germline V gene. Trimming shortened V by 5 bases and J by 2 bases, and 12 bases separated the two germline ends. The CDR3 has 15 amino acids. CDR3 sequence (DNA): TGTGCCAGCAGTCTCCAGGGCTATAACACCGGGGAGCTGTTTTTT. This codes for CASSLQGYNTGELFF.

This clone was recorded a few times. This may arise from a read error, as a much more abundant clone is one base away. The CDR3, as DNA: TGTGCCAGCAGTGTAAGCGGGCCATCTGGTGAAAAACTGTTTTTT. It encodes CASSVSGPSGEKLFF. The gene calls are TRBV25-1 and TRBJ1-4; D gene unclear. Germline lookup yields CDR1 MGHDK and CDR2 SYGVNS. V shed 4 bases and J shed 7 bases, with 16 bases lying between them. This CDR3 region has 15 residues.

The DNA for the CDR3 is TGCAGTGCTAGAGATCCACACAGGGTAAACTATGGCTACACCTTC. It codes for CSARDPHRVNYGYTF. The chain uses TRBV20-1 and TRBJ1-2; D perhaps matches TRBD1 (6 bases). Trimming removed 0 bases at V and 2 bases at J, with 13 bases between. Germline CDR1 DFQATT, CDR2 SNEGSKA (reference sequence). CDR3 length: 15 amino acids.

This clone appeared a few times. This chain uses TRBV15 with TRBJ2-7, with a weak D call TRBD1 (6 bases). From germline, CDR1 is LNHNV and CDR2 YYDKDF (reference sequence). The V end lost 0 bases, the J end lost 7 bases, and 10 bases lay between the germline ends. The CDR3 runs 13 residues. DNA for the CDR3: TGTGCCACCAGCAGAGATCAGGGGTTAGAGCAGTACTTC. Translated: CATSRDQGLEQYF.

By share, this clone counts as medium-sized (0.01 to 0.1%). The chain couples TRBV6-5 to TRBJ1-3; unclear D gene. The CDR3 totals 17 residues. Germline V gene sequence: CDR1 MNHEY, CDR2 SVGAGI. V lost 0 bases to trimming and J lost 0 bases, with 12 bases between them. CDR3 region: CASSYSTPGHSGNTIYF. CDR3 sequence (DNA): TGTGCCAGCAGTTACTCGACTCCAGGTCACTCTGGAAACACCATATATTTT.

The rearrangement links TRBV12-3 or TRBV12-4 to TRBJ2-7, with D perhaps TRBD1 (6 bases). Trimming shortened V by 5 bases and J by 0 bases, and 11 bases separated the two germline ends. The CDR3 consists of 14 residues. Here the CDR3 reads CASSARDTSYEQYF. The CDR3 DNA follows: TGTGCCAGCAGTGCCCGGGACACCTCCTACGAGCAGTACTTC.

This clone appeared a few times. V is TRBV6-1 and J is TRBJ2-2, with a tentative D call TRBD2 (5 bases). The CDR3 runs 14 residues. V was cut by 7 bases and J by 3 bases, with 12 bases left in between. Looked up from germline, CDR1 is MNHNS and CDR2 is SASEGT. The CDR3: CASKGSQDTGELFF. For the CDR3, the DNA is TGTGCCAGCAAAGGGAGCCAGGACACCGGGGAGCTGTTTTTT.

A remark on this clone: At one of its ends the junction is not consistent with the germline gene, which may arise from a read error. The chain recombines TRBV5-1 with TRBJ2-3; 12 bases are a match to TRBD2. This CDR3 comprises 17 residues. Germline values: CDR1 SGHRS, CDR2 YFSETQ. The CDR3 DNA follows: TGCTCCAGCAGCTCCCCCAGACTAGCGGGGGCCACAGATACGCAGTATTTT. It translates to CSSSSPRLAGATDTQYF.

The rearrangement links TRBV5-1 to TRBJ2-1; 7 nucleotides align to TRBD1. After removal of 1 base from V and 6 bases from J, the junction contained 4 bases not matched to a gene. The CDR3 contains 14 residues. Looked up from germline, CDR1 is SGHRS and CDR2 is YFSETQ. CDR3 sequence: CASSLTRQGNEQFF. The CDR3 DNA reads TGCGCCAGCAGCTTGACAAGACAGGGCAATGAGCAGTTCTTC. The full variable domain, with the rest looked up from reference TRBV5-1 and TRBJ2-1, is KAGVTQTPRYLIKTRGQQVTLSCSPISGHRSVSWYQQTPGQGLQFLFEYFSETQRNKGNFPGRFSGRQFSNSRSEMNVSTLELGDSALYLCASSLTRQGNEQFFGPGTRLTVL.

This clone is judged medium-sized (0.01 to 0.1%). V usage is TRBV28 and J usage is TRBJ1-5; D gene ambiguous. V was clipped by 8 bases and J by 1 base, with 12 bases between them. In germline, CDR1 is MDHEN, CDR2 SYDVKM. The CDR3 runs 14 residues. The CDR3 DNA follows: TGTGCCAGCTTAGTAGGAGGGAGCAATCAGCCCCAGCATTTT. It specifies CASLVGGSNQPQHF. The full variable domain, its missing parts supplied by reference TRBV28 and TRBJ1-5, is DVKVTQSSRYLVKRTGEKVFLECVQDMDHENMFWYRQDPGLGLRLIYFSYDVKMKEKGDIPEGYSVSREKKERFSLILESASTNQTSMYLCASLVGGSNQPQHFGDGTRLSIL.

Concerning this clone itself: Relative to the germline gene, one junction end is altered; a read error may explain this. The J gene is TRBJ2-2, the V gene TRBV6-1; the match to TRBD2 covers 8 bases. The CDR3 extends over 16 amino acids. Germline V lookup: CDR1 MNHNS, CDR2 SASEGT. The CDR3 DNA reads TGTGCCAGCAGGGAAGATAGCGGGAAGAACACCGGGGAGCTGTTTTTT. Translating it yields CASREDSGKNTGELFF.

The V call is TRBV20-1, the J call TRBJ1-1, with D hard to call. Germline lookup yields CDR1 DFQATT and CDR2 SNEGSKA (reference sequence). CDR3 length equals 16 residues. With 0 bases removed from V and 4 bases from J, the gap between germline ends came to 18 bases. Here the CDR3 DNA reads TGCAGTGCTAGAGATTTTAGGGTCGAGGGAGCCACTGAAGCTTTCTTT. Its protein product is CSARDFRVEGATEAFF.

V is TRBV6-4 and J is TRBJ1-2, with a possible D match to TRBD1 (5 bases). This CDR3 has 13 residues. The ends were cut back, 9 bases at V and 3 bases at J, with 14 bases in the middle. In germline, CDR1 is MRHNA, CDR2 SNTAGT. CDR3 in amino acids: CASRGKGYYGYTF. CDR3 nucleotides: TGTGCCAGTAGAGGAAAGGGGTACTATGGCTACACCTTC.

This clone has just a few counts. The V call is TRBV27, the J call TRBJ2-7, with 11 bases matching TRBD2. After removal of 5 bases from V and 7 bases from J, the junction contained 13 bases not matched to a gene. Per germline, CDR1 MNHEY and CDR2 SMNVEV (reference sequence). This CDR3 comprises 16 residues. Written as DNA, the CDR3 is TGTGCCAGCAGTCCTGCCGGGACTAGCGGACACCTAGAGCAGTACTTC. Translated, it gives CASSPAGTSGHLEQYF.

The chain links TRBV11-2 to TRBJ2-1; TRBD1 might be the D (5 bases). Germline V gives CDR1 SGHAT, CDR2 FQNNGV. V lost 4 bases and J lost 3, with 13 bases in between. The CDR3 extends over 15 amino acids. The CDR3 loop is CASSSDNAFYNEQFF. The CDR3 nucleotides are TGTGCCAGCAGCTCGGACAACGCCTTCTACAATGAGCAGTTCTTC. The whole variable domain, remainder taken from reference TRBV11-2 and TRBJ2-1, is EAGVAQSPRYKIIEKRQSVAFWCNPISGHATLYWYQQILGQGPKLLIQFQNNGVVDDSQLPKDRFSAERLKGVDSTLKIQPAKLEDSAVYLCASSSDNAFYNEQFFGPGTRLTVL.

By share, this clone counts as medium-sized. The CDR3 DNA follows: TGTGCCAGCAGCTTAAGCGGGGGGGCCCACAATGAGCAGTTCTTC. It specifies CASSLSGGAHNEQFF. This chain links TRBV7-3 with TRBJ2-1; 9 bases align to TRBD2. Germline trimming cut 1 base from V and 5 bases from J; bases unmatched to any gene: 3. CDR1 and CDR2 (germline): SGHTA, FQGTGA. This CDR3 has 15 residues.

V and J are TRBV7-8 and TRBJ1-2, with a weak D call TRBD1 (6 bases). The CDR3 sequence is 16 residues long. Germline assignment: CDR1 SGHVS and CDR2 FQNEAQ. The germline V and J ends were trimmed by 5 bases and 3 bases, with 19 bases remaining between them. The CDR3 DNA follows: TGTGCCAGCAGCCCCACCACGGGGGCCCTACACTATGGCTACACCTTC. As protein: CASSPTTGALHYGYTF. Drawing the rest from reference TRBV7-8 and TRBJ1-2, the complete variable domain is GAGVSQSPRYKVAKRGQDVALRCDPISGHVSLFWYQQALGQGPEFLTYFQNEAQLDKSGLPSDRFFAERPEGSVSTLKIQRTQQEDSAVYLCASSPTTGALHYGYTFGSGTRLTVV.

The chain employs TRBV11-1 and TRBJ2-7; D assignment may be TRBD1 or TRBD2 (5 bases each). V lost 5 bases and J 3 bases, leaving 23 bases between the germline ends. The germline V gene encodes CDR1 SGHAT and CDR2 FQDESV (reference sequence). The CDR3 runs to 17 residues. The CDR3 nucleotides read TGTGCCAGCAGCCCCGGGCGTCTAGCTGGGGCCAACTACGAGCAGTACTTC. It specifies CASSPGRLAGANYEQYF. The full variable domain, rest sourced from reference TRBV11-1 and TRBJ2-7, is EAEVAQSPRYKITEKSQAVAFWCDPISGHATLYWYRQILGQGPELLVQFQDESVVDDSQLPKDRFSAERLKGVDSTLKIQPAELGDSAMYLCASSPGRLAGANYEQYFGPGTRLTVT.

Judged by abundance, this clone is medium-sized (0.01 to 0.1%). V is TRBV28 and J is TRBJ1-2; 8 positions match TRBD1. V trimming: 3 bases; J trimming: 4 bases; junction bases outside the gene matches: 10. This CDR3 is 16 amino acids long. From germline, CDR1 is MDHEN and CDR2 SYDVKM. The CDR3 region has the DNA TGTGCCAGCAGTTTTGGGGGACAGGCTATGACCTATGGCTACACCTTC. Amino acids: CASSFGGQAMTYGYTF.

The genes are TRBV11-2 and TRBJ2-3, with TRBD2 identical over 7 bases. The CDR3 is 17 residues long. Trimming at V came to 1 base and at J to 0 bases, leaving 7 bases not matched to a gene. From germline, CDR1 is SGHAT and CDR2 FQNNGV. The CDR3 spells CASSLGWFGGSTDTQYF. As DNA, the CDR3 is TGTGCCAGCAGCTTAGGGTGGTTCGGGGGGAGCACAGATACGCAGTATTTT.

A few counts support this clone. J is TRBJ1-6 and V is TRBV6-1; D gene uncertain. This CDR3 has 13 residues. Deletions cut 7 bases from V and 12 bases from J, with 16 bases between. The germline V gene encodes CDR1 MNHNS and CDR2 SASEGT. The CDR3 DNA follows: TGTGCCAGCATGCGGGAAAGTATTTTACCCCTCCACTTT. Encoded protein: CASMRESILPLHF.

The chain is built from TRBV7-2 and TRBJ2-1; 9 bases are a match to TRBD2. Germline CDR1 reads SGHTA; CDR2 reads FQGNSA. J gave up 8 bases and V 0 bases, and 5 bases lay outside the gene matches. This CDR3 is 15 amino acids long. CDR3 bases: TGTGCCAGCAGCTTAGCTGCGGGAGGGCCGGATGAGCAGTTCTTC. This sequence encodes CASSLAAGGPDEQFF.

This clone was observed many times. The sample contains more than one DNA sequence encoding this CDR3. The chain recombines TRBV20-1 with TRBJ1-4; no clear D gene. Germline V gene lookup returns CDR1 DFQATT and CDR2 SNEGSKA (reference sequence). There are 13 residues in the CDR3. V was cut by 1 base and J by 4 bases, with 7 bases left in between. The CDR3 spells CSARGRLNEKLFF. CDR3 DNA sequence: TGCAGTGCTAGAGGACGGCTTAATGAAAAACTGTTTTTT.

This clone was seen many times. V and J are TRBV5-5 and TRBJ1-5; D is perhaps TRBD1 (5 bases). Trimming shortened V by 4 bases and J by 0 bases, and 11 bases separated the two germline ends. This CDR3 spans 15 amino acids. CDR1 is SGHKS, CDR2 YYEKEE, per germline (reference sequence). Here the CDR3 DNA reads TGTGCCAGCAGCCAGGGAGACAATAGCAATCAGCCCCAGCATTTT. Translating gives CASSQGDNSNQPQHF.